This T cell receptor (beta chain) was recorded in a study of vaccination effects on CD4 cells after COVID-19. As for the study in general: The second dose preceded post-vaccine samples by a median of 72 days.

The table came from immunoSEQ multiplex PCR; TCRdb's copy has only in-frame clones and leaves some out. The table lists just under 30,000 clones, about 74% of them singletons. Peptide-pool stimulation followed by sequencing identified expanded antigen-specific CD4+ clonotypes in the ViraFEST assay. CD4+ T cells were isolated after approximately 10 days of culture. Participants were given two doses of BNT162b2 or mRNA-1273 vaccine. According to the study, vaccine recipients showed no prior SARS-CoV-2 infection and negative nucleocapsid antibodies. The authors replaced half the medium with IL-2 medium on days 3 and 7. Study-level points and caveats: Cross-reaction with common cold coronaviruses was seen in only 1 of 255 vaccine-induced clones from healthy vaccinees.

Germline V CDR1 and CDR2: SGHTA, FQGNSA. Trimming took off 0 bases at V and 4 bases at J, with 10 bases between the two ends. This CDR3 comprises 15 residues. Details on this clone: Antigen: not known.

Sequencing used CD4+ T cells from PBMCs cultured with HCoV-OC43 spike peptides, obtained after COVID-19 vaccination. Subset indicated: HCoV-OC43 spike overlapping peptide pool stimulation. The chain has TRBV7-2 and TRBJ2-1; D gene unclear. This TCR derives from a human donor who received a COVID-19 vaccine. The CDR3 sequence is CASSLAAATYNEQFF. In DNA form, the CDR3 reads TGTGCCAGCAGCTTAGCGGCTGCCACATACAATGAGCAGTTCTTC.